Described below is a single T cell receptor (beta chain) sequence and its context. What it recognizes is unknown. This record belongs to a study of monozygotic twins with inflammatory bowel disease. TCRdb reprocessed the 5' RACE reads and reports one entry per CDR3 protein, with no DNA. In all, the sample yields 330,000 or so distinct CDR3 sequences. Study conclusions and caveats: Patient-specific immunosuppressive treatments may have made repertoires more variable. No distinction between different T cell subtypes was possible.

This CDR3 comprises 16 residues. The sequence came from a human donor with ulcerative colitis or Crohn's disease, or a healthy co-twin of an affected twin (not recorded which). Material for sequencing was blood. This chain connects TRBV12-3 or TRBV12-4 to TRBJ1-6. The CDR3 reads CASSSSSKGGNSPLHF.